This T cell receptor (beta chain) originates from a study of CD8 T cells in ankylosing spondylitis. Findings of the study overall: Reportedly, matched ankylosing spondylitis synovial fluid was significantly enriched for disease-linked clones. Disease-linked clones, CD8+, were relatively rare in peripheral blood. What seemed typical of ankylosing spondylitis blood was a TCR beta motif built from several highly homologous variants.

On this clonotype: No antigen is known for it.

As the method for making TCR beta libraries, quantitative 5'-RACE with molecular barcodes was used. TCRdb re-called the 5' RACE reads with MiXCR, one entry per CDR3 protein. The repertoire holds 200,000 to 300,000 distinct CDR3 sequences, with about 24% as singletons. Trimming took off 3 bases at V and 4 bases at J, with 17 bases between the two ends. The CDR3 is 15 amino acids. Germline CDR1 is SGHRS and CDR2 is YFSETQ. The chain uses TRBV5-1 and TRBJ2-7, with a tentative D call TRBD1 (6 bases). The specimen was blood, either unsorted or a sorted T cell fraction (not recorded which). The source of this sequence is a male donor with ankylosing spondylitis or in good health (not recorded which). The CDR3 spells CASSSNRVWRYEQYF. As DNA, the CDR3 is TGCGCCAGCAGCTCGAACAGGGTTTGGAGGTACGAGCAGTACTTC.